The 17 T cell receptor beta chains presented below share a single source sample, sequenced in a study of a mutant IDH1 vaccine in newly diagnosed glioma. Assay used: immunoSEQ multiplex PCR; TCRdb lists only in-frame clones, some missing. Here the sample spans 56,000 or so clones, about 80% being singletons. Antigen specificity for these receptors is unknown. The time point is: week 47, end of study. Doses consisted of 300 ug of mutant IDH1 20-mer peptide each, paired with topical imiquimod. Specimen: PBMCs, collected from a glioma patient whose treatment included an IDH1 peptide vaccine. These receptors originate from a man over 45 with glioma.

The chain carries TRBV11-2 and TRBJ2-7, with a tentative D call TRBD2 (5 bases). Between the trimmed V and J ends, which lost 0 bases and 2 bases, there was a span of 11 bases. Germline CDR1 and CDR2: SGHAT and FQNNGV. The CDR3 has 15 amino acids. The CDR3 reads CASSLEGGGTYEQYF. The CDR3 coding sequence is TGTGCCAGCAGCTTAGAAGGAGGCGGCACCTACGAGCAGTACTTC.

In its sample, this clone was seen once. The CDR3 nucleotides read TGTGCCAGCAGCTCGGGACTAGCCTACAATGAGCAGTTCTTC. Translation: CASSSGLAYNEQFF. The rearrangement links TRBV14 to TRBJ2-1; 8 bases agree with TRBD2. Germline V gene sequence: CDR1 SGHDN, CDR2 FVKESK. The CDR3 is 14 amino acids. With V trimmed by 5 bases and J by 2 bases, 2 bases remained unmatched.

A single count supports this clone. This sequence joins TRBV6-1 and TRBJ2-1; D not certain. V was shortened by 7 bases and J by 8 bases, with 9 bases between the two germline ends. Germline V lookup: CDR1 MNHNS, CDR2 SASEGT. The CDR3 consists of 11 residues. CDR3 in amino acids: CASTRTYEQFF. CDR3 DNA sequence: TGTGCCAGCACCAGGACGTATGAGCAGTTCTTC.

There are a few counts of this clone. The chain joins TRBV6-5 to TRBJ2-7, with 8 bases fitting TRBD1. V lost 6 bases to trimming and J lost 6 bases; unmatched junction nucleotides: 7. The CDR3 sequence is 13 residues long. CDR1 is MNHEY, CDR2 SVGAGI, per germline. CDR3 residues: CASRRGQGGEQYF. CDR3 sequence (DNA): TGTGCCAGCAGGCGCGGACAGGGAGGCGAGCAGTACTTC.

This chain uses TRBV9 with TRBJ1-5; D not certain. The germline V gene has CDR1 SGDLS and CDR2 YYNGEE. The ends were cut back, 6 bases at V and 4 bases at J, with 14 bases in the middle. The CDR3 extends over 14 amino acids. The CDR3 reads CASTEPQKNQPQHF. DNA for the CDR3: TGTGCCAGCACAGAACCCCAGAAGAATCAGCCCCAGCATTTT.

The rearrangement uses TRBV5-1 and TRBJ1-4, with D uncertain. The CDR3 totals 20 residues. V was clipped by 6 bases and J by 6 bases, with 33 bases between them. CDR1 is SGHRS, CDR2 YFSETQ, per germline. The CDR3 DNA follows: TGCGCCAGCACCCCTTCTCTGTTTTCTAATGTACCAACCACTCATGAAAAACTGTTTTTT. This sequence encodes CASTPSLFSNVPTTHEKLFF.

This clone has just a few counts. The CDR3 here is CASSFGDGNTIYF. As DNA, the CDR3 is TGCGCCAGCAGCTTCGGTGACGGAAACACCATATATTTT. The chain combines TRBV5-1 with TRBJ1-3; D gene uncertain. The CDR3 has 13 amino acids. Trimming stripped 2 bases from V and 4 bases from J, with 7 bases between. The germline gives CDR1 SGHRS, CDR2 YFSETQ.

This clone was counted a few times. The CDR3 DNA reads TGTGCCAGCAGCCGAAGGGCCGGGGAGCTGTTTTTT. Translating it yields CASSRRAGELFF. V gene TRBV13 combines with J gene TRBJ2-2; no reliable D call. The CDR3 is 12 amino acids. V lost 5 bases, J lost 6 bases, and 7 bases lay in between. Germline-derived CDR1 and CDR2 are PRHDT and FYEKMQ (reference sequence).

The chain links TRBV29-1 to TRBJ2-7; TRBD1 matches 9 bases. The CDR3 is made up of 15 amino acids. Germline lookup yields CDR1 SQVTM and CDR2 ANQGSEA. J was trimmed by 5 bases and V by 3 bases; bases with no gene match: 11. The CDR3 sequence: CSVELGGQGSDEQYF. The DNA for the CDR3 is TGCAGCGTTGAGTTAGGGGGACAGGGATCGGACGAGCAGTACTTC.

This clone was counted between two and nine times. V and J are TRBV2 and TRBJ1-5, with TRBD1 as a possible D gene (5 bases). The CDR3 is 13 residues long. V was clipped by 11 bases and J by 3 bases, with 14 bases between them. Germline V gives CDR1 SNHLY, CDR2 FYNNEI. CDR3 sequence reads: CAGTEGYNQPQHF. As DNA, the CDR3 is TGTGCCGGTACGGAGGGGTACAATCAGCCCCAGCATTTT.

The CDR3 bases are TGTGCCTGGAGTCACAGAGACAGGGCTTTCTTT. Amino acid sequence: CAWSHRDRAFF. The genes are TRBV30 and TRBJ1-1; weak D call: TRBD1 (6 bases). The V end was cut by 2 bases, the J end by 11 bases, with 12 bases between. There are 11 residues in the CDR3. Germline V gene data show CDR1 as GTSNPN and CDR2 as SVGIG (reference sequence). Using reference TRBV30 and TRBJ1-1 for the parts outside the CDR3, the full variable domain is SQTIHQWPATLVQPVGSPLSLECTVEGTSNPNLYWYRQAAGRGLQLLFYSVGIGQISSEVPQNLSASRPQDRQFILSSKKLLLSDSGFYLCAWSHRDRAFFGQGTRLTVV.

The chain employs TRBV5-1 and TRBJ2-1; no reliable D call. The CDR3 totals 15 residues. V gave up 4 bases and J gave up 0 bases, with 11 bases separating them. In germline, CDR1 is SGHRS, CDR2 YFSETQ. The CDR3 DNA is TGCGCCAGCAGCCTGGGGTCGAGCTCCTACAATGAGCAGTTCTTC. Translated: CASSLGSSSYNEQFF. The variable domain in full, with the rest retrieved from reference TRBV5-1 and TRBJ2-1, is KAGVTQTPRYLIKTRGQQVTLSCSPISGHRSVSWYQQTPGQGLQFLFEYFSETQRNKGNFPGRFSGRQFSNSRSEMNVSTLELGDSALYLCASSLGSSSYNEQFFGPGTRLTVL.

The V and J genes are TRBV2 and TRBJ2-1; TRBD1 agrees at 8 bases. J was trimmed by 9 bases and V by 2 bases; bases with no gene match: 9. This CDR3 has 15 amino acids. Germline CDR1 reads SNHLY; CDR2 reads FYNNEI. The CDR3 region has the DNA TGTGCCAGCAGTGAATCGGACAGGGATTATCGTGAGCAGTTCTTC. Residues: CASSESDRDYREQFF.

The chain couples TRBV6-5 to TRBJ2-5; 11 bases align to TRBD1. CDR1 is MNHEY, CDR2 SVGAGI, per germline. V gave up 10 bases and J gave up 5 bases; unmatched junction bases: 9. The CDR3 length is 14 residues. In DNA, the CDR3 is TGTGCCACCCGGGACAGGGGGTCCCGGGAGACCCAGTACTTC. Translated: CATRDRGSRETQYF.

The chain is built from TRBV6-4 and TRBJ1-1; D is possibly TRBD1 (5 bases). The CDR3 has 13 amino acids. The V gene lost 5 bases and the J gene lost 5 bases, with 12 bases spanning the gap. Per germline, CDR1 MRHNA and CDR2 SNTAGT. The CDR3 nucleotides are TGTGCCAGCAGTATCGAGGAGGGGACTGAAGCTTTCTTT. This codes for CASSIEEGTEAFF.

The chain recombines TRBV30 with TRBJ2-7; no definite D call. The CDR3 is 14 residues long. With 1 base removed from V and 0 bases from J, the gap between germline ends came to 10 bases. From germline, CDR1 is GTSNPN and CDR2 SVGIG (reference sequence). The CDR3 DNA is TGTGCCTGGAGTGCCACTCAGAGCTCCTACGAGCAGTACTTC. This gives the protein CAWSATQSSYEQYF.

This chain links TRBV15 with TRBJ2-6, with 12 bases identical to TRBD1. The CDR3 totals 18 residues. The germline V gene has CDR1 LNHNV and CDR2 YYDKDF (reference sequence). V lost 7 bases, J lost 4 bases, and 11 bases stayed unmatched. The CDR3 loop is CATTQVGQGASGANVLTF. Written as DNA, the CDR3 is TGTGCCACCACCCAAGTGGGACAGGGGGCATCCGGGGCCAACGTCCTGACTTTC.